A single sample gave rise to the 27 T cell receptor beta chains below, sequenced in a study of blood T cell repertoires in COVID-19. Produced via immunoSEQ multiplex PCR; TCRdb's table is partial and in-frame only. The sample carries hundreds of thousands of clones, around 87% recorded once. Sequencing used peripheral blood. These receptor sequences come from a young man with active or convalescent COVID-19.

This chain joins TRBV27 and TRBJ2-6; the match to TRBD1 covers 11 bases. The V gene end was trimmed by 8 bases and the J gene end by 0 bases; junction bases not matched to a gene: 12. The germline V gene encodes CDR1 MNHEY and CDR2 SMNVEV (reference sequence). The CDR3 extends over 19 amino acids. The CDR3 nucleotides read TGTGCCAGCCAAAGGTCCGGACAGGGGGCACTCTCTGGGGCCAACGTCCTGACTTTC. This translates into CASQRSGQGALSGANVLTF.

This chain joins TRBV7-2 and TRBJ2-7; D uncertain. The CDR3 sequence is 12 residues long. V gave up 3 bases and J gave up 5 bases, with 8 bases separating them. The germline V gene encodes CDR1 SGHTA and CDR2 FQGNSA. CDR3 DNA sequence: TGTGCCAGCAGCTTTCTAAGCAACGAGCAGTACTTC. This translates into CASSFLSNEQYF.

The chain recombines TRBV5-5 with TRBJ1-1; D possibly corresponds to TRBD1 (6 bases). V was trimmed by 4 bases and J by 2 bases, leaving 15 bases between them. Per germline, CDR1 SGHKS and CDR2 YYEKEE (reference sequence). This CDR3 contains 15 residues. The CDR3 here is CASSRSGADNTEAFF. The CDR3 DNA sequence: TGTGCCAGCAGCCGATCAGGGGCCGACAACACTGAAGCTTTCTTT. The full variable domain, in which reference TRBV5-5 and TRBJ1-1 provide the parts outside the CDR3, is DAGVTQSPTHLIKTRGQQVTLRCSPISGHKSVSWYQQVLGQGPQFIFQYYEKEERGRGNFPDRFSARQFPNYSSELNVNALLLGDSALYLCASSRSGADNTEAFFGQGTRLTVV.

The rearrangement uses TRBV19 and TRBJ1-1, with 7 bases identical to TRBD1. J lost 5 bases, V lost 4 bases, and 7 bases had no gene match. Germline-derived CDR1 and CDR2 are LNHDA and SQIVND (reference sequence). The CDR3 has 14 amino acids. The CDR3 loop is CASSTYRGETEAFF. Here the CDR3 DNA reads TGTGCCAGTAGTACTTACAGGGGAGAGACTGAAGCTTTCTTT. The full variable domain, rest sourced from reference TRBV19 and TRBJ1-1, is DGGITQSPKYLFRKEGQNVTLSCEQNLNHDAMYWYRQDPGQGLRLIYYSQIVNDFQKGDIAEGYSVSREKKESFPLTVTSAQKNPTAFYLCASSTYRGETEAFFGQGTRLTVV.

The V call is TRBV4-2, the J call TRBJ2-3; D not certain. V lost 0 bases, J lost 1 base, and 11 bases lay in between. Per the germline V gene, CDR1 is LGHNA and CDR2 is YNFKEQ. The CDR3 sequence is 16 residues long. CDR3 residues: CASSQDGEAGTDTQYF. The CDR3 bases are TGTGCCAGCAGCCAAGATGGCGAGGCAGGCACAGATACGCAGTATTTT.

This chain joins TRBV6-5 and TRBJ1-2; perhaps TRBD1 as D (5 bases). CDR3 size: 14 residues. Trimming took 6 bases from V and 4 from J, leaving 15 bases between them. The germline V gene has CDR1 MNHEY and CDR2 SVGAGI. The CDR3 nucleotides read TGTGCCAGCAGACCAAGGGGCAGAGGCTATGGCTACACCTTC. It codes for CASRPRGRGYGYTF.

This clone was detected only once. The chain joins TRBV9 to TRBJ1-2; 10 nucleotides align to TRBD1. The CDR3 consists of 16 residues. V shed 3 bases and J 4 bases; nucleotides not matched to a gene: 9. Germline-derived CDR1 and CDR2 are SGDLS and YYNGEE. CDR3 DNA sequence: TGTGCCAGCAGCGCCGACGGGACAGGGGATACCTATGGCTACACCTTC. Amino acids: CASSADGTGDTYGYTF.

The V gene is TRBV9, the J gene TRBJ2-5; TRBD2 matches at 14 bases. Germline CDR1 is SGDLS and CDR2 is YYNGEE. The J segment lost 4 bases and the V segment lost 4 bases, leaving 3 bases of the junction unmatched. The CDR3 length is 15 residues. The CDR3 region has the DNA TGTGCCAGCAGCCTCGGACTAGCGGGGGGAGAGACCCAGTACTTC. Its protein product is CASSLGLAGGETQYF.

The J gene is TRBJ2-7, the V gene TRBV9; 7 positions match TRBD1. The CDR3 has 15 residues. Germline lookup yields CDR1 SGDLS and CDR2 YYNGEE. V dropped 0 bases and J dropped 7; count of bases not matched to a gene: 10. The CDR3, as DNA: TGTGCCAGCAGCGTAGACCCCATTACAGGGGAGGAGCAGTACTTC. This sequence encodes CASSVDPITGEEQYF.

With regard to this clone: The same CDR3 is also encoded by other DNA sequences in this sample. The chain joins TRBV6-5 to TRBJ1-3; 8 nucleotides align to TRBD1. V dropped 6 bases and J dropped 1; count of bases not matched to a gene: 5. CDR1 is MNHEY, CDR2 SVGAGI, per germline. The CDR3 consists of 15 residues. DNA for the CDR3: TGTGCCAGCAGCCCGGACAGGGTGTCTGGAAACACCATATATTTT. As protein: CASSPDRVSGNTIYF.

The V gene is TRBV27, the J gene TRBJ2-1; TRBD2 matches at 11 bases. With V trimmed by 5 bases and J by 10 bases, 7 bases remained unmatched. CDR1 and CDR2 from the germline V gene are MNHEY and SMNVEV (reference sequence). This CDR3 contains 14 residues. CDR3 region: CASSVGLAVREQFF. CDR3 nucleotides: TGTGCCAGCAGTGTGGGACTAGCGGTCAGGGAGCAGTTCTTC.

V gene TRBV7-8 combines with J gene TRBJ1-1; perhaps TRBD1 as D (5 bases). Trimming removed 1 base at V and 10 bases at J, with 16 bases between. This CDR3 is built from 14 residues. Germline V gene data show CDR1 as SGHVS and CDR2 as FQNEAQ. The CDR3 sequence: CASSLVQLDKGAFF. The CDR3 DNA reads as TGTGCCAGCAGCTTAGTACAGTTGGACAAAGGAGCTTTCTTT.

CDR3 residues: CASSDLSGETQYF. CDR3 nucleotide sequence: TGTGCCAGCAGCGACCTCTCCGGGGAGACCCAGTACTTC. This chain uses TRBV7-3 with TRBJ2-5, with D unclear. V was clipped by 5 bases and J by 5 bases, with 12 bases between them. Germline CDR1 SGHTA, CDR2 FQGTGA. The CDR3 runs 13 residues.

This clone came up once. The chain has TRBV6-5 and TRBJ2-6, with no clear D. The ends were cut back, 6 bases at V and 3 bases at J, with 12 bases in the middle. The germline gives CDR1 MNHEY, CDR2 SVGAGI. There are 15 residues in the CDR3. CDR3 region: CASRDNLVGANVLTF. In nucleotides, the CDR3 is TGTGCCAGCAGGGATAATCTAGTTGGGGCCAACGTCCTGACTTTC.

The chain carries TRBV14 and TRBJ2-1; 7 nucleotides line up with TRBD2. Germline CDR1 SGHDN, CDR2 FVKESK. This CDR3 comprises 17 residues. V trimming: 4 bases; J trimming: 3 bases; junction bases outside the gene matches: 12. In DNA, the CDR3 is TGTGCCAGCAGCCGATTGGGATCAGGACTAGTCTACAATGAGCAGTTCTTC. Its translation is CASSRLGSGLVYNEQFF.

The chain links TRBV18 to TRBJ1-2, with a weak D call TRBD1 (6 bases). The germline V gene encodes CDR1 KGHSH and CDR2 LQKENI. Trimming shortened V by 5 bases and J by 8 bases, and 15 bases separated the two germline ends. This CDR3 comprises 13 residues. The CDR3 loop is CASSSRQAVGYTF. For the CDR3, the DNA is TGTGCCAGCTCATCCAGACAGGCCGTCGGCTACACCTTC.

The J gene is TRBJ2-5, the V gene TRBV19; 9 positions match TRBD1. J gave up 5 bases and V 3 bases, and 4 bases lay outside the gene matches. The CDR3 runs 14 residues. Per the germline V gene, CDR1 is LNHDA and CDR2 is SQIVND (reference sequence). The CDR3 sequence is CASSINRGLETQYF. CDR3 sequence (DNA): TGTGCCAGTAGTATCAACAGGGGGCTCGAGACCCAGTACTTC.

V gene TRBV18 combines with J gene TRBJ2-2; D possibly corresponds to TRBD1 (6 bases). The CDR3 length is 15 residues. Germline lookup yields CDR1 KGHSH and CDR2 LQKENI. Trimming cost V 6 bases and J 5 bases, with 16 bases left between them. The DNA for the CDR3 is TGTGCCAGCTCGGCAGTGGGGGCGCGGACCGGGGAGCTGTTTTTT. Protein product: CASSAVGARTGELFF.

This clone has only one observation. This chain connects TRBV6-5 to TRBJ2-7, with TRBD2 matching 8 bases. The CDR3 has 14 amino acids. Germline V CDR1 and CDR2: MNHEY, SVGAGI. Trimming at V came to 7 bases and at J to 4 bases, leaving 9 bases not matched to a gene. CDR3 sequence reads: CASTRGGRRYEQYF. The CDR3, as DNA: TGTGCCAGCACCCGGGGGGGGAGAAGATACGAGCAGTACTTC.

The chain links TRBV28 to TRBJ2-7; 7 nucleotides match TRBD1. Germline V gene lookup returns CDR1 MDHEN and CDR2 SYDVKM. The CDR3 is made up of 17 amino acids. V lost 5 bases to trimming and J lost 4 bases; unmatched junction nucleotides: 17. The CDR3 loop reads CASSLTQYGQETYEQYF. DNA for the CDR3: TGTGCCAGCAGTCTAACCCAATACGGACAGGAGACTTACGAGCAGTACTTC.

This chain uses TRBV6-2 or TRBV6-3 with TRBJ2-1; D call uncertain. The CDR3 consists of 11 residues. V dropped 5 bases and J dropped 8 bases, with 7 bases sitting between them. The germline gives CDR1 MNHEY, CDR2 SVGEGT. The CDR3, as DNA: TGTGCCAGCAGTATAGCTCATGAGCAGTTCTTC. This codes for CASSIAHEQFF.

The rearrangement links TRBV14 to TRBJ1-1; 7 bases line up with TRBD1. The junction had 7 bases not matched to a gene; V was cut back by 0 bases and J by 0 bases. The CDR3 is 17 residues long. Germline CDR1 and CDR2: SGHDN and FVKESK. This chain's CDR3 is CASSQDRGQPMNTEAFF. The CDR3 DNA reads TGTGCCAGCAGCCAAGATAGGGGACAGCCTATGAACACTGAAGCTTTCTTT. The full variable domain, its missing parts supplied by reference TRBV14 and TRBJ1-1, is EAGVTQFPSHSVIEKGQTVTLRCDPISGHDNLYWYRRVMGKEIKFLLHFVKESKQDESGMPNNRFLAERTGGTYSTLKVQPAELEDSGVYFCASSQDRGQPMNTEAFFGQGTRLTVV.

The J gene is TRBJ1-1, the V gene TRBV5-1; tentative D call: TRBD1 (6 bases). CDR1 is SGHRS and CDR2 is YFSETQ in the germline V gene. The V gene lost 3 bases and the J gene lost 4 bases, with 13 bases spanning the gap. The CDR3 is 14 residues long. DNA of the CDR3: TGCGCCAGCAGCTGGCAGGGGATTGGCACTGAAGCTTTCTTT. This gives the protein CASSWQGIGTEAFF.

The chain couples TRBV5-1 to TRBJ2-2; 7 nucleotides line up with TRBD1. J was trimmed by 1 base and V by 3 bases; bases with no gene match: 3. The CDR3 totals 15 residues. Germline V gene data show CDR1 as SGHRS and CDR2 as YFSETQ. In DNA form, the CDR3 reads TGCGCCAGCAGCTCTCGGACAGGGAACACCGGGGAGCTGTTTTTT. It codes for CASSSRTGNTGELFF.

The chain joins TRBV7-7 to TRBJ1-5, with 7 nucleotides matching TRBD1. The CDR3 totals 17 residues. Germline CDR1 SSHAT, CDR2 FNYEAQ (reference sequence). The V segment lost 2 bases and the J segment 6 bases; nucleotides outside the gene matches: 13. This CDR3 is CASSLPLRQGVGQPQHF. CDR3 nucleotide sequence: TGTGCCAGCAGCTTACCCTTAAGACAGGGCGTAGGTCAGCCCCAGCATTTT.

This clone was seen ten or more times. The gene calls are TRBV6-6 and TRBJ2-2; TRBD2 is a possible D gene (6 bases). V lost 6 bases, J lost 7 bases, and 18 bases lay in between. This CDR3 is 15 amino acids long. From germline, CDR1 is MNHNY and CDR2 SVGAGI (reference sequence). The CDR3 DNA sequence: TGTGCCAGCAGGTTCCCGGGAGCGGACGGCGGGGAGCTGTTTTTT. It codes for CASRFPGADGGELFF.

The chain links TRBV7-8 to TRBJ1-3, with TRBD1 matching over 7 bases. The CDR3 runs to 15 residues. Germline V gene sequence: CDR1 SGHVS, CDR2 FQNEAQ. Trimming at V came to 4 bases and at J to 2 bases, leaving 5 bases not matched to a gene. CDR3 sequence: CASSSRQGAGNTIYF. The DNA of the CDR3 is TGTGCCAGCAGCTCCCGACAGGGTGCTGGAAACACCATATATTTT.